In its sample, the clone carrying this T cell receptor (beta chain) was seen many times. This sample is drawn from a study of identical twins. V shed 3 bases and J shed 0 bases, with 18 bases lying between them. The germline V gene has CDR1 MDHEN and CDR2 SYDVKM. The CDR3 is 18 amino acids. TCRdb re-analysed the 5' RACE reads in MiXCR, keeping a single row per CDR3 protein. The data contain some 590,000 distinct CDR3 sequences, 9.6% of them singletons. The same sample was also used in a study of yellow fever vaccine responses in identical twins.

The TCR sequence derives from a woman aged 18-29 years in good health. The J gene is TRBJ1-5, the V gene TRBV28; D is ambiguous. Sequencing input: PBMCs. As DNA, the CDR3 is TGTGCCAGCAGTTTCCGTGCGGCAGGCTACACTAGCAATCAGCCCCAGCATTTT. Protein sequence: CASSFRAAGYTSNQPQHF.